This T cell receptor beta chain is drawn from a study of Ad26.COV2.S vaccination and SARS-CoV-2 variants. Study-wide background: Intramuscular Ad26.COV2.S at 5x10^10 or 1x10^11 viral particles.

Profiling relied on immunoSEQ multiplex PCR, and the TCRdb table lists in-frame clones only, not all of them. The sample has 300,000 to 350,000 clones, around 90% seen once; the top ten hold about 6.4%. This sample's treatment: 15 to 20 received Ad26.COV2.S at low or high dose, single or two shots; 5 received placebo; per-sample allocation not given. It was on day 63 after the first vaccine or placebo injection that samples were taken. The sequence came from a person between 18 and 60 years old who received the Ad26.COV2.S COVID-19 vaccine or a placebo. The input for sequencing was peripheral blood, taken in a trial of Ad26.COV2.S vaccine versus placebo.

The CDR3 nucleotides read TGTGCCAGCAGCAAAGCTCGGGGGGACAGGGGAAATCAGCCCCAGCATTTT. Translating it yields CASSKARGDRGNQPQHF. This chain joins TRBV21-1 and TRBJ1-5; TRBD1 is taken as the D call from the table, unchecked against the DNA. TRBV21-1 is termed a pseudogene. The length of the CDR3 is 17 residues.